The clone carrying this TCR beta chain has ten or more counts. TCRdb used MiXCR to reprocess the RACE reads, holding one entry per CDR3 protein. The sample holds some 120,000 distinct CDR3 sequences, approximately 8.3% seen once. Specified time point: healthy volunteer bleed at 2 weeks. The starting material, unfractionated whole blood, was used for total RNA extraction. This sample is drawn from a study of human T cells and chemical hapten exposure. V lost 4 bases and J lost 0; bases outside the gene matches: 5. Germline V gene lookup returns CDR1 MNHEY and CDR2 SVGAGI. There are 15 residues in the CDR3.

This clonotype was sampled from a male donor in good health. Some clones in this sample may be carry-over from other donors' samples. The genes are TRBV6-5 and TRBJ1-2, with TRBD1 identical over 7 bases. Sequencing was performed on whole blood. CDR3: CASSSTGNSNYGYTF. The CDR3 DNA reads TGTGCCAGCAGTTCGACAGGGAACTCTAACTATGGCTACACCTTC.